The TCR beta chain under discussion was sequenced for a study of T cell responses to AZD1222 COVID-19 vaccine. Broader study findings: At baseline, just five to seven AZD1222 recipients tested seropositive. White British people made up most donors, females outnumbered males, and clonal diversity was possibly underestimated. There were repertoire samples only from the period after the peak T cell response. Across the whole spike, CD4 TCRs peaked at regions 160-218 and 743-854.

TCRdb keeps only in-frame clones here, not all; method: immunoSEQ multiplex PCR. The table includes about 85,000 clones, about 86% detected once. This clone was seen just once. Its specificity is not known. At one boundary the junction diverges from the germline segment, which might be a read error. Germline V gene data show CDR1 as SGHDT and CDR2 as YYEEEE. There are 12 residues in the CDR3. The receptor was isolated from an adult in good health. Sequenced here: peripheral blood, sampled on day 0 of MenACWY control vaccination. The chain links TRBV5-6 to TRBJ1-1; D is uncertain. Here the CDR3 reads CASSLGASEAFF. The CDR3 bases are TGTGCCAGCAGCTTGGGGGCCTCTGAGGCTTTCTTT.